A selection of T cell receptor beta chains follows, all from one sample in a study of blood T cell repertoires in COVID-19. Only in-frame clones appear in the TCRdb table, and some are missing; sequencing was by immunoSEQ multiplex PCR. Among around 300,000 clones listed, 70% to 90% were seen once. The specimen sequenced was peripheral blood. The receptor source for this set is a woman in her 70s with acute or convalescent COVID-19. CDR3s include the opening cysteine and the closing phenylalanine or tryptophan. Fields, in order: J gene, V gene, D gene, clone size, CDR3 DNA, CDR3 protein. The D gene is left open where the match is weak. Some rows have no size entry. The others give once, few or many, or a class for an expanded clone.

j_gene: TRBJ2-3; v_gene: TRBV18; d_gene: TRBD2; abundance: -; CDR3nt: TGTGCCAGCTCACCATTTACTAGCGGGGTTGGTGATACGCAGTATTTT; CDR3aa: CASSPFTSGVGDTQYF
j_gene: TRBJ2-3; v_gene: TRBV2; d_gene: -; abundance: once; CDR3nt: TGTGCCAGCAGGATGAGAAGACGCCCTAGCCCCCCAGATACGCAGTATTTT; CDR3aa: CASRMRRRPSPPDTQYF
j_gene: TRBJ2-4; v_gene: TRBV5-4; d_gene: -; abundance: once; CDR3nt: TGTGCCAGCAGCTTGTCGGCAGGATTCGAAAACATTCAGTACTTC; CDR3aa: CASSLSAGFENIQYF
j_gene: TRBJ2-7; v_gene: TRBV30; d_gene: -; abundance: once; CDR3nt: TGTGCCTGGAGTGTCCCCGGGTTTCGCGGGTACGAGCAGTACTTC; CDR3aa: CAWSVPGFRGYEQYF
j_gene: TRBJ2-2; v_gene: TRBV7-9; d_gene: -; abundance: -; CDR3nt: TGTGCCAGCAGCTCCCCCGCCGGGGAGCTGTTTTTT; CDR3aa: CASSSPAGELFF
j_gene: TRBJ2-5; v_gene: TRBV5-4; d_gene: TRBD2; abundance: -; CDR3nt: TGTGCCAGCAGCCCGGGGGGGACTAGCGGCCTCGGGGAGACCCAGTACTTC; CDR3aa: CASSPGGTSGLGETQYF
j_gene: TRBJ2-3; v_gene: TRBV10-1; d_gene: -; abundance: -; CDR3nt: TGCGCCAGCAGTGAGTCGGCAGGGGGGACAGATACGCAGTATTTT; CDR3aa: CASSESAGGTDTQYF
j_gene: TRBJ1-1; v_gene: TRBV7-8; d_gene: -; abundance: once; CDR3nt: TGTGCCAGCAGGACAGGACCCAAAGGCACTGAAGCTTTCTTT; CDR3aa: CASRTGPKGTEAFF
j_gene: TRBJ2-3; v_gene: TRBV7-2; d_gene: -; abundance: -; CDR3nt: TGTGCCAGCAGCTCGGCGGGTTATCCAGATACGCAGTATTTT; CDR3aa: CASSSAGYPDTQYF
j_gene: TRBJ1-1; v_gene: TRBV5-1; d_gene: -; abundance: once; CDR3nt: TGCGCCAGCAGCTTTCAAGGGGTGAACACTGAAGCTTTCTTT; CDR3aa: CASSFQGVNTEAFF
j_gene: TRBJ1-1; v_gene: TRBV3-1/TRBV3-2; d_gene: TRBD1; abundance: -; CDR3nt: TGTGCCAGCAGCGATAGGACAGGGGGGACTGAAGCTTTCTTT; CDR3aa: CASSDRTGGTEAFF
j_gene: TRBJ1-5; v_gene: TRBV9; d_gene: TRBD1; abundance: -; CDR3nt: TGTGCCAGCGCGACAGGGGTCGGGCAGCCCCAGCATTTT; CDR3aa: CASATGVGQPQHF
j_gene: TRBJ1-5; v_gene: TRBV4-1; d_gene: TRBD1; abundance: few; CDR3nt: TGCGCCAGCAGCCAAGAGGCAGGGGGGATCAATCAGCCCCAGCATTTT; CDR3aa: CASSQEAGGINQPQHF
j_gene: TRBJ1-2; v_gene: TRBV5-1; d_gene: TRBD1; abundance: -; CDR3nt: TGCGCCAGCAGCCTAACAGGGGGCCATGGCTACACCTTC; CDR3aa: CASSLTGGHGYTF
j_gene: TRBJ1-1; v_gene: TRBV6-5; d_gene: -; abundance: -; CDR3nt: TGTGCCAGCGGGAGCGGGGATTCTAATACTGAAGCTTTCTTT; CDR3aa: CASGSGDSNTEAFF
j_gene: TRBJ2-1; v_gene: TRBV4-1; d_gene: TRBD1; abundance: -; CDR3nt: TGCGCCAGCAGCCAAGAGAGAGCAGGGGGTTCCAATGAGCAGTTCTTC; CDR3aa: CASSQERAGGSNEQFF
j_gene: TRBJ1-6; v_gene: TRBV5-1; d_gene: -; abundance: -; CDR3nt: TGCGCCAGCAGCTTGGATCCGGAGGGTAATTCACCCCTCCACTTT; CDR3aa: CASSLDPEGNSPLHF
j_gene: TRBJ2-7; v_gene: TRBV19; d_gene: -; abundance: -; CDR3nt: TGTGCCAGTAGTATCTCTCGACTGCGCTCCTACGAGCAGTACTTC; CDR3aa: CASSISRLRSYEQYF
j_gene: TRBJ1-1; v_gene: TRBV6-2/TRBV6-3; d_gene: -; abundance: -; CDR3nt: TGTGCCAGCAGCTTCGGGTTTGGGACTGAAGCTTTCTTT; CDR3aa: CASSFGFGTEAFF
j_gene: TRBJ1-1; v_gene: TRBV19; d_gene: -; abundance: -; CDR3nt: TGTGCCAGTAGTACCCGGTCGGGTGAAGCTTTCTTT; CDR3aa: CASSTRSGEAFF
j_gene: TRBJ1-2; v_gene: TRBV7-8; d_gene: -; abundance: -; CDR3nt: TGTGCCAGCAGCCTGAACAGGGTTTACTACACCTTC; CDR3aa: CASSLNRVYYTF
j_gene: TRBJ1-2; v_gene: TRBV6-5; d_gene: -; abundance: few; CDR3nt: TGTGCCAGCAAGTACGGGGAAGTTGGCTATGGCTACACCTTC; CDR3aa: CASKYGEVGYGYTF
j_gene: TRBJ1-2; v_gene: TRBV5-1; d_gene: -; abundance: -; CDR3nt: TGCGCCAGCAGCTTGAGCAGCCAGGCAGGGGGCTACACCTTC; CDR3aa: CASSLSSQAGGYTF
j_gene: TRBJ1-6; v_gene: TRBV5-5; d_gene: -; abundance: -; CDR3nt: TGTGCCAGCAGCTCTATCTCAGGGAACTATAATTCACCCCTCCACTTT; CDR3aa: CASSSISGNYNSPLHF
j_gene: TRBJ1-1; v_gene: TRBV6-2/TRBV6-3; d_gene: -; abundance: once; CDR3nt: TGTGCCAGCAGCGACTTGGGGGGAGGCCTGAACACTGAAGCTTTCTTT; CDR3aa: CASSDLGGGLNTEAFF
j_gene: TRBJ1-1; v_gene: TRBV6-5; d_gene: -; abundance: -; CDR3nt: TGTGCCAGCGCCCGGGGGAACACTGAAGCTTTCTTT; CDR3aa: CASARGNTEAFF
j_gene: TRBJ2-7; v_gene: TRBV10-3; d_gene: -; abundance: -; CDR3nt: TGTGCCATCAGTGCCCCAGGGAACCACGAGCAGTACTTC; CDR3aa: CAISAPGNHEQYF
j_gene: TRBJ2-7; v_gene: TRBV18; d_gene: TRBD1; abundance: -; CDR3nt: TGTGCCAGCTCACCAGGACAGGCTCACTGGGACGAGCAGTACTTC; CDR3aa: CASSPGQAHWDEQYF
j_gene: TRBJ1-1; v_gene: TRBV29-1; d_gene: -; abundance: few; CDR3nt: TGCAGCGTTCAACAGGGTGAAGCTTTCTTT; CDR3aa: CSVQQGEAFF
j_gene: TRBJ2-2; v_gene: TRBV28; d_gene: TRBD1; abundance: -; CDR3nt: TGTGCCAGCCTTACAGGGGTATGGAACACCGGGGAGCTGTTTTTT; CDR3aa: CASLTGVWNTGELFF
j_gene: TRBJ2-7; v_gene: TRBV19; d_gene: TRBD1; abundance: -; CDR3nt: TGTGCCAGTAGTCCGGGACAGGTCCTTCTCGAGCAGTACTTC; CDR3aa: CASSPGQVLLEQYF
j_gene: TRBJ1-2; v_gene: TRBV4-1; d_gene: TRBD1; abundance: -; CDR3nt: TGCGCCAGCAGCCAAGCCCCCCTAACAGGGGCCTATGGCTACACCTTC; CDR3aa: CASSQAPLTGAYGYTF
j_gene: TRBJ2-1; v_gene: TRBV6-5; d_gene: TRBD2; abundance: once; CDR3nt: TGTGCCAGCAGTTTAGCGGGGGGGAGAGGTGAGCAGTTCTTC; CDR3aa: CASSLAGGRGEQFF
j_gene: TRBJ2-7; v_gene: TRBV27; d_gene: TRBD2; abundance: -; CDR3nt: TGTGCCAGCAGTTCCCCCTCACTAGCGGGGTACGAGCAGTACTTC; CDR3aa: CASSSPSLAGYEQYF
j_gene: TRBJ2-7; v_gene: TRBV12-3/TRBV12-4; d_gene: -; abundance: -; CDR3nt: TGTGCCAGCAGCCTCGCCAGCGAGCAGTACTTC; CDR3aa: CASSLASEQYF
j_gene: TRBJ1-2; v_gene: TRBV19; d_gene: -; abundance: -; CDR3nt: TGTGCCAGTAGTATCCGGCAGGGTGATGGCTACACCTTC; CDR3aa: CASSIRQGDGYTF
j_gene: TRBJ2-3; v_gene: TRBV27; d_gene: -; abundance: -; CDR3nt: TGTGCCAGCAGTTTCACACAAAGCACAGATACGCAGTATTTT; CDR3aa: CASSFTQSTDTQYF
j_gene: TRBJ1-3; v_gene: TRBV29-1; d_gene: -; abundance: -; CDR3nt: TGCAGCGTTACAGGACGGGGAAACACCATATATTTT; CDR3aa: CSVTGRGNTIYF
j_gene: TRBJ1-4; v_gene: TRBV20-1; d_gene: -; abundance: -; CDR3nt: TGCAGTGCTAGTTACGCCTATGCAACTAATGAAAAACTGTTTTTT; CDR3aa: CSASYAYATNEKLFF
j_gene: TRBJ2-2; v_gene: TRBV30; d_gene: TRBD2; abundance: -; CDR3nt: TGTGCCTGGAGTCCCCCGGGGGGGCCCACCGGGGAGCTGTTTTTT; CDR3aa: CAWSPPGGPTGELFF
j_gene: TRBJ2-7; v_gene: TRBV5-1; d_gene: -; abundance: -; CDR3nt: TGCGCCAGCAGCCAGAGCGGCGAGCAGTACTTC; CDR3aa: CASSQSGEQYF
j_gene: TRBJ2-6; v_gene: TRBV2; d_gene: -; abundance: -; CDR3nt: TGTGCCAGCAGGGCAGGGACTGGGGCCAACGTCCTGACTTTC; CDR3aa: CASRAGTGANVLTF
j_gene: TRBJ1-5; v_gene: TRBV12-3/TRBV12-4; d_gene: -; abundance: -; CDR3nt: TGTGCCAGCAGTTTTTCGGGCAATCAGCCCCAGCATTTT; CDR3aa: CASSFSGNQPQHF
j_gene: TRBJ2-1; v_gene: TRBV11-2; d_gene: -; abundance: -; CDR3nt: TGTGCCAGCACCGTCGGGGTGCCGATTGGTGAGCAGTTCTTC; CDR3aa: CASTVGVPIGEQFF
j_gene: TRBJ2-1; v_gene: TRBV11-2; d_gene: -; abundance: -; CDR3nt: TGTGCCAGCAGCCCCCGCCGGGGGTTCAATGAGCAGTTCTTC; CDR3aa: CASSPRRGFNEQFF
j_gene: TRBJ1-2; v_gene: TRBV5-4; d_gene: -; abundance: many; CDR3nt: TGTGCCAGCAGCTCACCTCGGGTAGTTGGCTACACCTTC; CDR3aa: CASSSPRVVGYTF
j_gene: TRBJ1-1; v_gene: TRBV12-5; d_gene: TRBD1; abundance: -; CDR3nt: TGTGCTAGTGGTTTGACCACAGGGGGTCTGTCTGAAGCTTTCTTT; CDR3aa: CASGLTTGGLSEAFF
j_gene: TRBJ1-5; v_gene: TRBV7-2; d_gene: -; abundance: -; CDR3nt: TGTGCCAGCAGACCACCGGGACACCTTAATCAGCCCCAGCATTTT; CDR3aa: CASRPPGHLNQPQHF
j_gene: TRBJ2-1; v_gene: TRBV9; d_gene: TRBD2; abundance: -; CDR3nt: TGTGCCAGCAGCCCCCCGTCCGGGGGGGGCCTGGATGAGCAGTTCTTC; CDR3aa: CASSPPSGGGLDEQFF
j_gene: TRBJ1-1; v_gene: TRBV19; d_gene: TRBD1; abundance: -; CDR3nt: TGTGCCAGTACTCATAACTGGGAAGGGACAGGGGAAGCTTTCTTT; CDR3aa: CASTHNWEGTGEAFF
j_gene: TRBJ1-6; v_gene: TRBV19; d_gene: TRBD1; abundance: -; CDR3nt: TGTGCCAGTGTCGTCTCTGCAGGGGGTAATTCACCCCTCCACTTT; CDR3aa: CASVVSAGGNSPLHF